This T cell receptor beta chain was sequenced for a study of tumor and adjacent non-tumor tissue in lung cancer. In the study overall: The cohort had 12 to 13 adenocarcinoma, a couple of squamous cell and 1 small cell patients. Study results and limitations: Significantly higher TCR diversity was found in tumor than normal lung.

This clonotype has a count of ten or more. The antigen remains unidentified. RNA was extracted from bulk tissue without any cell sorting. TCRbeta libraries were built with three rounds of nested PCR, modified from ARM-PCR. MiXCR, applied by TCRdb to the multiplex PCR reads, yields one record per CDR3 protein. The sample has approximately 140,000 distinct CDR3 sequences, 60% to 70% seen once; the top ten hold approximately 18%. The CDR3 extends over 14 amino acids. Trimming removed 0 bases from V and 8 bases from J; junction bases left unmatched: 4. Germline V gene lookup returns CDR1 MGHRA and CDR2 YSYEKL.

The V and J genes are TRBV4-1 and TRBJ2-1; 7 nucleotides line up with TRBD2. Sequenced material: lung tumor tissue. The TCR was taken from a man between 60 and 70 years old with small cell lung cancer. The chain's CDR3 is CASSQDTRGDEQFF. CDR3 DNA: TGCGCCAGCAGCCAAGATACACGGGGGGATGAGCAGTTCTTC.